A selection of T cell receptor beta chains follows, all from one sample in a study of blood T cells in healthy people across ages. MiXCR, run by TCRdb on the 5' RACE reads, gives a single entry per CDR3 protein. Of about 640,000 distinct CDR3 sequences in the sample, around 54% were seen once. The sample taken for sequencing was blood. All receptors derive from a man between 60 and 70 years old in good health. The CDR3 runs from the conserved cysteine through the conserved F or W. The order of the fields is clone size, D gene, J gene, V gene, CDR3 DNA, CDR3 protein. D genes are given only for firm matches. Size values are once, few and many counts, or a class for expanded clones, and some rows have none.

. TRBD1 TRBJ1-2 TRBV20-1 TGCAGTGCACAACAGGGGCCGGGTGGCTACACCTTC CSAQQGPGGYTF
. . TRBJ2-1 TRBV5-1 TGCGCCAGCAGCTTGAACGGACCAAGCTCCCACAATGAGCAGTTCTTC CASSLNGPSSHNEQFF
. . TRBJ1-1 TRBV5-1 TGCGCCAGCAACTTGACGGACGGGGGCACTGAAGCTTTCTTT CASNLTDGGTEAFF
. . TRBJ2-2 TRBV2 TGTGCCAGCAGTGTGGGCGGTGCGAACACCGGGGAGCTGTTTTTT CASSVGGANTGELFF
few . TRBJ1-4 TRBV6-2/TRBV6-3 TGTGCCAGCAGTCCCAGTGGTGAAAAACTGTTTTTT CASSPSGEKLFF
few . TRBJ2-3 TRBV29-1 TGCAGCGTCCTCCAGCAGTTAGGCACAGATACGCAGTATTTT CSVLQQLGTDTQYF
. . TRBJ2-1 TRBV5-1 TGCGCCAGCAGAGGAGGGGGGTCGATCTACAATGAGCAGTTCTTC CASRGGGSIYNEQFF
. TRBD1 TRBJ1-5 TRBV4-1 TGCGCCAGCAGCCAAGAGACAGGGCTCCATCAGCCCCAGCATTTT CASSQETGLHQPQHF
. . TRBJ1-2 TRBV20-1 TGCAGTGCTAGAGTACGCAGGTTGTATGGCTACACCTTC CSARVRRLYGYTF
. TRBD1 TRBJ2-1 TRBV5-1 TGCGCCAGCAGCTTGGCTACAGGGGGCGATTACAATGAGCAGTTCTTC CASSLATGGDYNEQFF
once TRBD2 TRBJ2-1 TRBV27 TGTGCCAGCAGTTTTTCGCTAGCGGGTATTATCTACAATGAGCAGTTCTTC CASSFSLAGIIYNEQFF
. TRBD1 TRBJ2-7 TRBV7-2 TGTGCCAGCAGCTTATGGACAGGGGGATACAATGAGCAGTACTTC CASSLWTGGYNEQYF
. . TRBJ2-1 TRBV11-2 TGTGCCAGCAGCTCCAATCGGGGGGCCAACAATGAGCAGTTCTTC CASSSNRGANNEQFF
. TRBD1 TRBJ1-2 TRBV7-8 TGTGCCAGCAGCCCTCACCCTGGACAGGGGGAGGGCTACACCTTC CASSPHPGQGEGYTF
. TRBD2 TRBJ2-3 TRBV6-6 TGTGCCAGCACCGAGCGGGGGGGTACTAGCACAGATACGCAGTATTTT CASTERGGTSTDTQYF
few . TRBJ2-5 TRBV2 TGTGCCAGCAGTGAAGCCCAGGGTCTCCAAGAGACCCAGTACTTC CASSEAQGLQETQYF
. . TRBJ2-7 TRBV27 TGTGCCAGCCTCGGGGGGCTCCCCTACGAGCAGTACTTC CASLGGLPYEQYF
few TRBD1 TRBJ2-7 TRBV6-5 TGTGCCAGCAGTATGACTACGACAGGGGGCTACGAGCAGTACTTC CASSMTTTGGYEQYF
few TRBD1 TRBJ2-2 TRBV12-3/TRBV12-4 TGTGCCAGCAGTACGGCCGGGACAGGTGCCGGGGAGCTGTTTTTT CASSTAGTGAGELFF
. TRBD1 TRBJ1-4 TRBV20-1 TGCAGTGCTAGAGACCAGGGGGCTGGGAATGAAAAACTGTTTTTT CSARDQGAGNEKLFF
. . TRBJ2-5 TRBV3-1 TGTGCCAGCAGCCAAATGACAGCGATGAGAGAGACCCAGTACTTC CASSQMTAMRETQYF
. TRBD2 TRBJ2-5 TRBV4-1 TGCGCCAGCAGCCAAGAGAGGGCTAGCGGGGCTCAAGAGACCCAGTACTTC CASSQERASGAQETQYF
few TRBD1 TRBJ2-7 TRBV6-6 TGTGCCAGCAGTTACGGGACAGGCCCCTACGAGCAGTACTTC CASSYGTGPYEQYF
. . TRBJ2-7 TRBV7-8 TGTGCCAGCAGCTACAGGAGGGACAATGAGCAGTACTTC CASSYRRDNEQYF
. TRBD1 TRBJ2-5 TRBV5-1 TGCGCCAGCAGCTCTAAAGACAGGACAGGGGGGAATGAGCAGTACTTC CASSSKDRTGGNEQYF
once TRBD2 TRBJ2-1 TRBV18 TGTGCCAGCTCACCACCGGGACTAGCGGGGGGCTACAATGAGCAGTTCTTC CASSPPGLAGGYNEQFF
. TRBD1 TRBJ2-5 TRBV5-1 TGCGTCAGCAGCTTCCAGGGGACAGGGGGACAAGAGACCCAGTACTTC CVSSFQGTGGQETQYF
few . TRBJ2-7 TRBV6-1 TGTGCCAGCGGTCCCAACCCTCGGAACGAGCAGTACTTC CASGPNPRNEQYF
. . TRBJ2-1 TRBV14 TGTGCCAGCAGCCCCCTAACGGACTACGTTTACAATGAGCAGTTCTTC CASSPLTDYVYNEQFF
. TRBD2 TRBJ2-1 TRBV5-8 TGTGCCAGCAGCTTCCTCGGGACTAGCGGGGGGGCCGGGAATGAGCAGTTCTTC CASSFLGTSGGAGNEQFF
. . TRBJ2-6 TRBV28 TGTGCCACCTCCGAGGGGGAAGCTGGGGCCAACGTCCTGACTTTC CATSEGEAGANVLTF
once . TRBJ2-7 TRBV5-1 TGCGCCAGCAGTGTTGGGTACGAGTACGAGCAGTACTTC CASSVGYEYEQYF
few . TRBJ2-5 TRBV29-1 TGCAGCGTTGAAGCCACAGGCCTAGAGACCCAGTACTTC CSVEATGLETQYF
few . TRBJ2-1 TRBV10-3 TGTGCCATCAGTGCAAACCGGGACTCGGATGAGCAGTTCTTC CAISANRDSDEQFF
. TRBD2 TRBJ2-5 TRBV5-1 TGCGCCAGCAGCTTGCCCCCGGCAGCGGGGCTTCAAGAGACCCAGTACTTC CASSLPPAAGLQETQYF
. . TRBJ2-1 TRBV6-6 TGTGCCAGCAGTTACGGGGGGAGCTCCTACAATGAGCAGTTCTTC CASSYGGSSYNEQFF
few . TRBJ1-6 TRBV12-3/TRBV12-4 TGTGCCAGCAGTTTTGGCGGTCAGAGGTCACCCCTCCACTTT CASSFGGQRSPLHF
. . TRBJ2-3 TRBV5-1 TGCGCCAGCAGCTTGGATGGGGGGCGGCCCACAGATACGCAGTATTTT CASSLDGGRPTDTQYF
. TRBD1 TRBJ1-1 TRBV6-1 TGTGCCAGCAGTGACATAAGGACAGGGAACGAAGCTTTCTTT CASSDIRTGNEAFF
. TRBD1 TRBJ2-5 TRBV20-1 TGCAGTGCTCCCAGGACAGGGCTTGGGGAGACCCAGTACTTC CSAPRTGLGETQYF
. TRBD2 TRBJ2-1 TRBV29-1 TGCAGCGTCGGAAGACTAGCGGGGGCCAGCAACAATGAGCAGTTCTTC CSVGRLAGASNNEQFF
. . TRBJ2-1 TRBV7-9 TGTGCCAGCAGCTTTATCCCGCTCCTAAAGGCTGAGCAGTTCTTC CASSFIPLLKAEQFF
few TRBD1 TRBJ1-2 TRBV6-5 TGTGCCAGCAGTTACTATCAGGGGGATGGCTACACCTTC CASSYYQGDGYTF
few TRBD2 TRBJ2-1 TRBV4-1 TGCGCCAGCAGCCTGAGCGGGGGTGGTGAGCAGTTCTTC CASSLSGGGEQFF
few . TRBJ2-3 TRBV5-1 TGCGCCAGCAGCGAGGACGATACGCAGTATTTT CASSEDDTQYF
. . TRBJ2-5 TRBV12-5 TGTGCTAGTGGTTTTGGGGGATTGCAGTACTTC CASGFGGLQYF
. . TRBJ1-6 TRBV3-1 TGTGCCAGCAGCCAAGATGGGGGGCACCTCTCACCCCTCCACTTT CASSQDGGHLSPLHF
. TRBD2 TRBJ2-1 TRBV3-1 TGTGCCAGCAGCCTTCAGGGCGGGGGGGCCTTTAGTGAGCAGTTCTTC CASSLQGGGAFSEQFF